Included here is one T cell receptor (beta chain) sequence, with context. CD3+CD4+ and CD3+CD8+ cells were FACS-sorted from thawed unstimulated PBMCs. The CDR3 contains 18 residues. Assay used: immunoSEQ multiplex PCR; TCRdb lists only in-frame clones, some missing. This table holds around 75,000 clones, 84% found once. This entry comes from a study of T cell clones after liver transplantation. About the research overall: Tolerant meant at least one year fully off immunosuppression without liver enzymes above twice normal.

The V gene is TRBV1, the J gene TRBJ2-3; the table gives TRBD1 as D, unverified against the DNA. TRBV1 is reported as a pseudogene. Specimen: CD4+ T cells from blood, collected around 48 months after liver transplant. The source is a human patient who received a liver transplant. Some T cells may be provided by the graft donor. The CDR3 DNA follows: TGCACCAGCAGCCATACCCGAAGCAGGGGAGTCAAGGGTGATACGCAGTATTTT. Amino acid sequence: CTSSHTRSRGVKGDTQYF.